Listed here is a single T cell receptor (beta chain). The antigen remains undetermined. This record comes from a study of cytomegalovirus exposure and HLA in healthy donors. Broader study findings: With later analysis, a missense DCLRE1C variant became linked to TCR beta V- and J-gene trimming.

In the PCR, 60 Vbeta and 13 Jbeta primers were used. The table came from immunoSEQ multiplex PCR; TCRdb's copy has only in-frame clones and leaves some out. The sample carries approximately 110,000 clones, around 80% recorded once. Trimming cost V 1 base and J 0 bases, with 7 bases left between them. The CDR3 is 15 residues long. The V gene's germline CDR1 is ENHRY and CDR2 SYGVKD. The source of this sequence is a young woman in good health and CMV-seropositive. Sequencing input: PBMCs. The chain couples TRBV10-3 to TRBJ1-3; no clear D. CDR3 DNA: TGTGCCATCAGTGAGTATTCAGACTCTGGAAACACCATATATTTT. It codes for CAISEYSDSGNTIYF.